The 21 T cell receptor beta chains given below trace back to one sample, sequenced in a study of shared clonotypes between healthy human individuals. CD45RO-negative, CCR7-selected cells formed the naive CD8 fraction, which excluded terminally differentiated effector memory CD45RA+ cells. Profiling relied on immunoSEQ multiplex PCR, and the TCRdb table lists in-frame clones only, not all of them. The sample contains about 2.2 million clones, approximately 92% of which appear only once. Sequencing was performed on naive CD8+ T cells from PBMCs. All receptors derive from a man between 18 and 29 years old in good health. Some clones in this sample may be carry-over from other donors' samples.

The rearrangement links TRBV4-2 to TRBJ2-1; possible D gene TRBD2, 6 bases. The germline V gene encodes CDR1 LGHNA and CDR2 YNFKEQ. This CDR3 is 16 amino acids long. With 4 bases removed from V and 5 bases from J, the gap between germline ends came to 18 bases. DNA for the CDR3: TGTGCCAGCAGCCGAAGGGACTCCATGATACACAATGAGCAGTTCTTC. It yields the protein CASSRRDSMIHNEQFF.

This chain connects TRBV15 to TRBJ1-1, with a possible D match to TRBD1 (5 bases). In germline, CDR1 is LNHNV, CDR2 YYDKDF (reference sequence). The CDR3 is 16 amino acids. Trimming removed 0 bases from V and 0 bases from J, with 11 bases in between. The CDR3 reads CATSRDHGGLNTEAFF. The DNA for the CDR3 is TGTGCCACCAGCAGAGATCATGGGGGTTTGAACACTGAAGCTTTCTTT.

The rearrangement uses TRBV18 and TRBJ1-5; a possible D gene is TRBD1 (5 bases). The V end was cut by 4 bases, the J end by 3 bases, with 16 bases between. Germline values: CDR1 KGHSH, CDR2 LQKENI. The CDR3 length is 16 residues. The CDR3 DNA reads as TGTGCCAGCTCACGTGGTTCGGGACTCCTCAATCAGCCCCAGCATTTT. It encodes CASSRGSGLLNQPQHF.

CDR3 DNA: TGTGCCAGCAGCTTTGGGGGTCCGTTGTCTGGGGCCAACGTCCTGACTTTC. The encoded protein is CASSFGGPLSGANVLTF. V and J are TRBV7-6 and TRBJ2-6; possibly TRBD1 or TRBD2 for D (5 bases each). The CDR3 has 17 amino acids. Germline CDR1 and CDR2: SGHVS and FNYEAQ. V was clipped by 3 bases and J by 1 base, with 13 bases between them.

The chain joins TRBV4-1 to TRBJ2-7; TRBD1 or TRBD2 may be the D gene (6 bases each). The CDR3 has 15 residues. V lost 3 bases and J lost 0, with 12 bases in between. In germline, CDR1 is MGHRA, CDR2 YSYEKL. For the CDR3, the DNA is TGCGCCAGCAGCCACTTCAAGGGGGGCTCCTACGAGCAGTACTTC. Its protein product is CASSHFKGGSYEQYF.

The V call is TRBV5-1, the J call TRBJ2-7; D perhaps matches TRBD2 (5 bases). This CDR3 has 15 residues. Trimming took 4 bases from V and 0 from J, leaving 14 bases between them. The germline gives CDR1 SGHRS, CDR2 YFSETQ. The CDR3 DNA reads TGCGCCAGCAGCGGCGGACTCACCAGCTCCTACGAGCAGTACTTC. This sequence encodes CASSGGLTSSYEQYF.

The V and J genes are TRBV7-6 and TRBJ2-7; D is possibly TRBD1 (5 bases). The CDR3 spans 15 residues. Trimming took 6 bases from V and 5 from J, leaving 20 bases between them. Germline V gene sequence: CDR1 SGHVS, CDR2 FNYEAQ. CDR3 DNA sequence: TGTGCCAGCAGTTTGACCAGGGCCCCGGTAGACGAGCAGTACTTC. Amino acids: CASSLTRAPVDEQYF.

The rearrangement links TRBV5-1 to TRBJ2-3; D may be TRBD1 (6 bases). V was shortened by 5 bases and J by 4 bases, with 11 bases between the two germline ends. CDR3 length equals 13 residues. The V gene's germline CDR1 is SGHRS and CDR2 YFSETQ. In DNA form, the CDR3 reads TGCGCCAGCAGACGGACAGAAGCAGATACGCAGTATTTT. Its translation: CASRRTEADTQYF.

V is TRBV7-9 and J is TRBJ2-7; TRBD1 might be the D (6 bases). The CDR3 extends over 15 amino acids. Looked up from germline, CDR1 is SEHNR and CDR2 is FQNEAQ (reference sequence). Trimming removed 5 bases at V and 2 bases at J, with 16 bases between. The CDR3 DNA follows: TGTGCCAGCAGCGAACCACAGGGTCTCGCCTACGAGCAGTACTTC. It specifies CASSEPQGLAYEQYF.

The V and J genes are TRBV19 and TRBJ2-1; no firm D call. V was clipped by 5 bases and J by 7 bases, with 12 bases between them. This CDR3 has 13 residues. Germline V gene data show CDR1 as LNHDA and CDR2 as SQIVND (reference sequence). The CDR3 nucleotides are TGTGCCAGTAGTTTCTCCCTCTCGAATGAGCAGTTCTTC. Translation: CASSFSLSNEQFF.

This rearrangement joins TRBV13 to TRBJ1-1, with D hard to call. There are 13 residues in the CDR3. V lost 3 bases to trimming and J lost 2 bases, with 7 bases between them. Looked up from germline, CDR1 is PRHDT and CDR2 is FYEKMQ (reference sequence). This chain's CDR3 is CASSFNGNTEAFF. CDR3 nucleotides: TGTGCCAGCAGCTTCAATGGTAACACTGAAGCTTTCTTT. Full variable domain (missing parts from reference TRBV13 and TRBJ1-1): AAGVIQSPRHLIKEKRETATLKCYPIPRHDTVYWYQQGPGQDPQFLISFYEKMQSDKGSIPDRFSAQQFSDYHSELNMSSLELGDSALYFCASSFNGNTEAFFGQGTRLTVV.

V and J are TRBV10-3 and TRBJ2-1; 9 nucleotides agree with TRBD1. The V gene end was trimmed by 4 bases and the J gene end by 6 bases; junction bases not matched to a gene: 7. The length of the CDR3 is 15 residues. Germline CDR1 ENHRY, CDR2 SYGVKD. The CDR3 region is CAISVWDRDGNEQFF. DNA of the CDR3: TGTGCCATCAGTGTGTGGGACAGGGATGGCAATGAGCAGTTCTTC.

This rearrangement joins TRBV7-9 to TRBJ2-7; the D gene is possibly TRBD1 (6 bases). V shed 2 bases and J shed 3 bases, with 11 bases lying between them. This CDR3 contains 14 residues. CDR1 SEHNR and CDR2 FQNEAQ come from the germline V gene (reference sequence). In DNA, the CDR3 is TGTGCCAGCAGCTTACCAGGGGAGTACTACGAGCAGTACTTC. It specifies CASSLPGEYYEQYF. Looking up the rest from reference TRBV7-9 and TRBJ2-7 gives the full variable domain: DTGVSQNPRHKITKRGQNVTFRCDPISEHNRLYWYRQTLGQGPEFLTYFQNEAQLEKSRLLSDRFSAERPKGSFSTLEIQRTEQGDSAMYLCASSLPGEYYEQYFGPGTRLTVT.

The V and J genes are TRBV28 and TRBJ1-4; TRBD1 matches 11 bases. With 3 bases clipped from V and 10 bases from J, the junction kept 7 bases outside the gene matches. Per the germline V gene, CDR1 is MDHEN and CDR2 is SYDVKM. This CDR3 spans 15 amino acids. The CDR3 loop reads CASSFIGTGGGKLFF. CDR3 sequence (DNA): TGTGCCAGCAGTTTCATCGGGACAGGGGGAGGAAAACTGTTTTTT.

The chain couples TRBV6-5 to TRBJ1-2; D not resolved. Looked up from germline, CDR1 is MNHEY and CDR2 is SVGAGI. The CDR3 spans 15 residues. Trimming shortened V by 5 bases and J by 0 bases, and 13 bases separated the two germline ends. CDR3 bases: TGTGCCAGCAGTCCCCTCCCGGGATCTAACTATGGCTACACCTTC. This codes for CASSPLPGSNYGYTF.

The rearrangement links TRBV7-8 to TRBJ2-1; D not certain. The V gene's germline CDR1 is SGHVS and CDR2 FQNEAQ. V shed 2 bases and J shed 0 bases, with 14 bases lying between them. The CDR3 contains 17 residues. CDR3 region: CASSLLPAENSYNEQFF. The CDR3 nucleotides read TGTGCCAGCAGCTTATTACCCGCAGAGAACTCCTACAATGAGCAGTTCTTC.

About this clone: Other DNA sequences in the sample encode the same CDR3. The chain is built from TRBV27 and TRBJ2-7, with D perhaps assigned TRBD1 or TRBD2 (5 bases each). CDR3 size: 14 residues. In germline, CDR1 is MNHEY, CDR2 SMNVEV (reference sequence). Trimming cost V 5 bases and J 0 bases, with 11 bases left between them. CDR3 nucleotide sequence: TGTGCCAGCAGTCCCGGGACGGCCTCCTACGAGCAGTACTTC. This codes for CASSPGTASYEQYF.

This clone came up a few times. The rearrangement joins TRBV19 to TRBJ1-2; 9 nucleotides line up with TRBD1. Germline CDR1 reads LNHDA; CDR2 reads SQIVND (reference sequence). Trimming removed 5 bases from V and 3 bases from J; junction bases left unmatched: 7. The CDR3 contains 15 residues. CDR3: CASSSRTGADYGYTF. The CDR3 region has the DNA TGTGCCAGTAGTTCGAGGACAGGGGCGGACTATGGCTACACCTTC.

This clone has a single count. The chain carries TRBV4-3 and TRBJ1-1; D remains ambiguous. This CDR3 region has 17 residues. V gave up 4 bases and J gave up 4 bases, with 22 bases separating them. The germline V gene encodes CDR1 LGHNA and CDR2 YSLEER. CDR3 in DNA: TGCGCCAGCAGCCGAGAGAGAAATTTGGTTTTGGGCACTGAAGCTTTCTTT. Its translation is CASSRERNLVLGTEAFF.

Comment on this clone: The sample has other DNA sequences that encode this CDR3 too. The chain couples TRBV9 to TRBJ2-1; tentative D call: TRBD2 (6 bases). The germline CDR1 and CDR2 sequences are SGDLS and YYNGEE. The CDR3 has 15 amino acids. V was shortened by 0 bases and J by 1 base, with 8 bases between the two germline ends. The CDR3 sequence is CASSVEGTSYNEQFF. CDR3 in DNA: TGTGCCAGCAGCGTAGAAGGGACTTCCTACAATGAGCAGTTCTTC.

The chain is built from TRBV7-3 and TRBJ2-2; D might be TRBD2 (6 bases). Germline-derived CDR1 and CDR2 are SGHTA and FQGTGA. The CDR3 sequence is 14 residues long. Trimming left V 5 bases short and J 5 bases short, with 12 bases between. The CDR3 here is CASSPTRGTGELFF. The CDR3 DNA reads TGTGCCAGCAGCCCGACTAGAGGGACCGGGGAGCTGTTTTTT. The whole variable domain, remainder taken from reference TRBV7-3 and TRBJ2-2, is GAGVSQTPSNKVTEKGKYVELRCDPISGHTALYWYRQSLGQGPEFLIYFQGTGAADDSGLPNDRFFAVRPEGSVSTLKIQRTERGDSAVYLCASSPTRGTGELFFGEGSRLTVL.